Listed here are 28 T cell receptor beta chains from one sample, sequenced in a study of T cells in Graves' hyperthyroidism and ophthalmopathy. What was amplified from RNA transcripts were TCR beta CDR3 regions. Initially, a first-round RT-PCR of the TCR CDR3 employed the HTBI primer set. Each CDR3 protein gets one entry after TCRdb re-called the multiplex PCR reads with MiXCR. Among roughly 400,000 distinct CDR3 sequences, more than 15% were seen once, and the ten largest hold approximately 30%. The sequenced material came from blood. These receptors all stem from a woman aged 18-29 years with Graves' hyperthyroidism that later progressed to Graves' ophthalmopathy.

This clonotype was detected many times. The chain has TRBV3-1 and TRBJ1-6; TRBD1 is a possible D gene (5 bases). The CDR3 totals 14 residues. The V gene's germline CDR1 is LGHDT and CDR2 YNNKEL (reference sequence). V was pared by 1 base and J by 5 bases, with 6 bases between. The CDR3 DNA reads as TGTGCCAGCAGCCAAGGACAGCATAATTCACCCCTCCACTTT. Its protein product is CASSQGQHNSPLHF.

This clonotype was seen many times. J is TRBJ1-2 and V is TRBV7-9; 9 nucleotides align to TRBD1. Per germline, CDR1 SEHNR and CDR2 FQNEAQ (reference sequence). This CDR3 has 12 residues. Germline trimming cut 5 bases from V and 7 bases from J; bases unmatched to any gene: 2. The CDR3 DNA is TGTGCCAGCAGCCAGGACAGGGGTGGCTACACCTTC. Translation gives CASSQDRGGYTF.

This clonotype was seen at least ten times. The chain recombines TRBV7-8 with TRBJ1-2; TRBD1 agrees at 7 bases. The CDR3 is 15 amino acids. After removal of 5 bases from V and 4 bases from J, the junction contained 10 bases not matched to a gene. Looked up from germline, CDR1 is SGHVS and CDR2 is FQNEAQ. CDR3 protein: CASSLNRGLGYGYTF. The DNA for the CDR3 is TGTGCCAGCAGCCTAAACAGGGGACTGGGCTATGGCTACACCTTC.

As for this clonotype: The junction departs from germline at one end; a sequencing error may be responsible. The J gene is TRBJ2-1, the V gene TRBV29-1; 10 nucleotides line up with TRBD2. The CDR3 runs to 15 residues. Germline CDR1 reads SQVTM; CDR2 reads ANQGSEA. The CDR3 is CSVARKLAGDNEQLF. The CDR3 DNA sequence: TGCAGCGTTGCCCGGAAGCTAGCGGGAGACAATGAGCAGCTCTTC.

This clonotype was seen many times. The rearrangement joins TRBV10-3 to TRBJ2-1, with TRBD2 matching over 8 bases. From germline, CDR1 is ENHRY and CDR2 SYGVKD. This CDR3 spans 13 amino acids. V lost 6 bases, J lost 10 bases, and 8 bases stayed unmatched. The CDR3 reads CAISGGPSGEQFF. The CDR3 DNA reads TGTGCCATCAGCGGGGGGCCTAGCGGGGAGCAGTTCTTC.

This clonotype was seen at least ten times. CDR3 sequence: CASSWSRDRGLYEQYF. The CDR3 DNA follows: TGTGCCAGCAGTTGGTCCCGGGACAGGGGGCTTTACGAGCAGTACTTC. The chain uses TRBV28 and TRBJ2-7; 12 bases are a match to TRBD1. Germline trimming cut 4 bases from V and 4 bases from J; bases unmatched to any gene: 8. The CDR3 is 16 residues long. Per the germline V gene, CDR1 is MDHEN and CDR2 is SYDVKM.

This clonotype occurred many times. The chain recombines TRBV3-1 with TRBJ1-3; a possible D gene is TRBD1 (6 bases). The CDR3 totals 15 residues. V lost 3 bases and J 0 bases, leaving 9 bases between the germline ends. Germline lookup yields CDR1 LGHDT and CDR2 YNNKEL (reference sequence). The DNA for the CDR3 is TGTGCCAGCAGCCAGGACAGTTTCTCTGGAAACACCATATATTTT. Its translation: CASSQDSFSGNTIYF.

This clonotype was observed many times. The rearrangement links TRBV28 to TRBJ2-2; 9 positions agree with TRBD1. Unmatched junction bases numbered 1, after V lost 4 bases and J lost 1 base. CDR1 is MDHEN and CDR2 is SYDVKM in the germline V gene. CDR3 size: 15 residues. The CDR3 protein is CASSSTGGNTGELFF. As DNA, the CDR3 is TGTGCCAGCAGTTCGACAGGGGGGAACACCGGGGAGCTGTTTTTT.

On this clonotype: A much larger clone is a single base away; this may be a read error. The CDR3 coding sequence is TGTGCCAGCATAGCCTCGGGACTGAGATATGGCTACACCTTC. As protein: CASIASGLRYGYTF. This sequence joins TRBV2 and TRBJ1-2, with a weak D call TRBD1 (5 bases). Germline CDR1 SNHLY, CDR2 FYNNEI. Trimming took 7 bases from V and 5 from J, leaving 17 bases between them. The CDR3 length is 14 residues.

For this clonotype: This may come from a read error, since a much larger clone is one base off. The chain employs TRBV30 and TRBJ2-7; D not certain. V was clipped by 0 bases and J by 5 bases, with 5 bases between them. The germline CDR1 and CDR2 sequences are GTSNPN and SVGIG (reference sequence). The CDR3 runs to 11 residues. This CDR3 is CAWSVAHEQYF. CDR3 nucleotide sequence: TGTGCCTGGAGTGTAGCCCACGAGCAGTACTTC.

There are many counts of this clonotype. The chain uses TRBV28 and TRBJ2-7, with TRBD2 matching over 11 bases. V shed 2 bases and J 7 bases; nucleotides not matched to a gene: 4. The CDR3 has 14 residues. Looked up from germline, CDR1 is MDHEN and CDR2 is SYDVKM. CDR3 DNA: TGTGCCAGCAGTTTAACTAGCGGGAGAGAAGAGCAGTACTTC. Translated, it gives CASSLTSGREEQYF.

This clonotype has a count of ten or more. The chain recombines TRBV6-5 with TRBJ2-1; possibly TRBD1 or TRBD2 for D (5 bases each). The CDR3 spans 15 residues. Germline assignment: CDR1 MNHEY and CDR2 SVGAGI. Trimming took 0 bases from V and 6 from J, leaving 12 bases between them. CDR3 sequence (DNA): TGTGCCAGCAGTTACTCGATCGGGGCCCCCAATGAGCAGTTCTTC. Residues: CASSYSIGAPNEQFF.

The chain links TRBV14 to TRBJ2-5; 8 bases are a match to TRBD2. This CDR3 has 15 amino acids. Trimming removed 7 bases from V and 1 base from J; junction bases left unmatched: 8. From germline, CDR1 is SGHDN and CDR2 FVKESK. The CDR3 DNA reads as TGTGCCAGCACTGCGGGGGGAAGGCTCCAAGAGACCCAGTACTTC. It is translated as CASTAGGRLQETQYF.

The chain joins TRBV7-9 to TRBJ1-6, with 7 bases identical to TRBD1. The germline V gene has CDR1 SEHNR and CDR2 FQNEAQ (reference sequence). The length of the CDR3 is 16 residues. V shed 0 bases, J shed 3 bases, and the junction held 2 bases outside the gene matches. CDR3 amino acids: CASSLAQGFYNSPLHF. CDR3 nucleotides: TGTGCCAGCAGCTTAGCACAGGGGTTCTATAATTCACCCCTCCACTTT.

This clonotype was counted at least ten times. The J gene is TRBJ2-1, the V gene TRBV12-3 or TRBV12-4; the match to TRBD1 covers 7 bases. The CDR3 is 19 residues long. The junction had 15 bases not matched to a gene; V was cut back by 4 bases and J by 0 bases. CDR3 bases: TGTGCCAGCAGTTCGGATGGGACAGATGAATGGGGCTCCTACAATGAGCAGTTCTTC. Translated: CASSSDGTDEWGSYNEQFF.

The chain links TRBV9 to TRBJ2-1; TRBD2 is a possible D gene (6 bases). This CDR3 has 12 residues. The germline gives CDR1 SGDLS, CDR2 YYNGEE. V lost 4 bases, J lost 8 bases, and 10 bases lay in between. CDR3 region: CASSTGVDEQFF. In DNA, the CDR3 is TGTGCCAGCAGCACGGGAGTGGATGAGCAGTTCTTC. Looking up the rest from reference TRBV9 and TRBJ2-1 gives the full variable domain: DSGVTQTPKHLITATGQRVTLRCSPRSGDLSVYWYQQSLDQGLQFLIQYYNGEERAKGNILERFSAQQFPDLHSELNLSSLELGDSALYFCASSTGVDEQFFGPGTRLTVL.

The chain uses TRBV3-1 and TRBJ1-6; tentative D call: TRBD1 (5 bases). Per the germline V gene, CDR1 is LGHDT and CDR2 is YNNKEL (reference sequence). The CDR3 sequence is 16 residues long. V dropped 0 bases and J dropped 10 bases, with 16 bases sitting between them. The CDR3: CASSQDSGVRGSPLHF. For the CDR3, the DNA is TGTGCCAGCAGCCAAGACTCCGGGGTAAGGGGATCACCCCTCCACTTT.

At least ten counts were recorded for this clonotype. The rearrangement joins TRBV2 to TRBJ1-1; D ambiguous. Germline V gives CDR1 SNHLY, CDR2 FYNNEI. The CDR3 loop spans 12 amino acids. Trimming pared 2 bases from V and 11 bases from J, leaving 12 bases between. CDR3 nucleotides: TGTGCCAGCAGTGAAACGGAGGGTGGCGCTTTCTTT. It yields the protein CASSETEGGAFF. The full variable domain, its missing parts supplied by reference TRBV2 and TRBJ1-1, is EPEVTQTPSHQVTQMGQEVILRCVPISNHLYFYWYRQILGQKVEFLVSFYNNEISEKSEIFDDQFSVERPDGSNFTLKIRSTKLEDSAMYFCASSETEGGAFFGQGTRLTVV.

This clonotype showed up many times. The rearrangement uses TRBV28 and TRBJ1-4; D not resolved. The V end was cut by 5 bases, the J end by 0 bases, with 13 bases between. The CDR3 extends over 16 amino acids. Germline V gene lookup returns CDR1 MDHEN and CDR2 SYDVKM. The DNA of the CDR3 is TGTGCCAGCAGTCCGGTCCGGGGTGCAACTAATGAAAAACTGTTTTTT. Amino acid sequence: CASSPVRGATNEKLFF. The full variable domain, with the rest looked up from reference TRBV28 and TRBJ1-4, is DVKVTQSSRYLVKRTGEKVFLECVQDMDHENMFWYRQDPGLGLRLIYFSYDVKMKEKGDIPEGYSVSREKKERFSLILESASTNQTSMYLCASSPVRGATNEKLFFGSGTQLSVL.

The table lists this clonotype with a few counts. The CDR3 loop reads CASSLASGIPDTQYF. CDR3 nucleotide sequence: TGTGCCAGCAGTTTGGCTAGCGGGATTCCAGATACGCAGTATTTT. The chain combines TRBV12-3 or TRBV12-4 with TRBJ2-3; 9 bases are a match to TRBD2. The CDR3 contains 15 residues. V shed 3 bases and J 4 bases; nucleotides not matched to a gene: 5.

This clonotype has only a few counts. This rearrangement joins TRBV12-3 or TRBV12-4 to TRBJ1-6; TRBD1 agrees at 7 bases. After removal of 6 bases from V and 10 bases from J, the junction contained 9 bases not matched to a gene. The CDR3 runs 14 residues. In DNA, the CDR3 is TGTGCCAGCAGCCTCGGGACAGTCGACTCACCCCTCCACTTT. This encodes CASSLGTVDSPLHF.

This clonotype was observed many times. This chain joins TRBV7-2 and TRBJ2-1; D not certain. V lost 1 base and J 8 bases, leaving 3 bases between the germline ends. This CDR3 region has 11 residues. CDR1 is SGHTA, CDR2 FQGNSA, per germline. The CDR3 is CASSLVYEQFF. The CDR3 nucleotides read TGTGCCAGCAGCTTAGTCTATGAGCAGTTCTTC.

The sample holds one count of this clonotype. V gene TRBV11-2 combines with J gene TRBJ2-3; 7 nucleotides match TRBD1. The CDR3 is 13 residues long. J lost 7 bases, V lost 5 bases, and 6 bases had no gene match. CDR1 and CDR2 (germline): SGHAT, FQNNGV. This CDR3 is CASSTDRVNTQYF. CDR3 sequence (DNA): TGTGCCAGCAGCACAGACAGGGTTAATACGCAGTATTTT.

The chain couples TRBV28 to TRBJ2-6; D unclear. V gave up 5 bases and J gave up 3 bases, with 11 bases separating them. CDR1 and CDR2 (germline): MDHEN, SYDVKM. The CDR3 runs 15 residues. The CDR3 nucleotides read TGTGCCAGCAGTGACGAGTTAAATGGGGCCAACGTCCTGACTTTC. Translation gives CASSDELNGANVLTF. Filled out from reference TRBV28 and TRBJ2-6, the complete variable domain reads DVKVTQSSRYLVKRTGEKVFLECVQDMDHENMFWYRQDPGLGLRLIYFSYDVKMKEKGDIPEGYSVSREKKERFSLILESASTNQTSMYLCASSDELNGANVLTFGAGSRLTVL.

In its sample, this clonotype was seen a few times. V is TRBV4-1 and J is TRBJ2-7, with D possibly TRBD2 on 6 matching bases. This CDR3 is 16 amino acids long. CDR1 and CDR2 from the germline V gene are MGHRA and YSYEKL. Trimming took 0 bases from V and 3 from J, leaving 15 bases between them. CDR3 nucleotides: TGCGCCAGCAGCCAAGAGGGGGGATTTGTGATCTACGAGCAGTACTTC. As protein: CASSQEGGFVIYEQYF.

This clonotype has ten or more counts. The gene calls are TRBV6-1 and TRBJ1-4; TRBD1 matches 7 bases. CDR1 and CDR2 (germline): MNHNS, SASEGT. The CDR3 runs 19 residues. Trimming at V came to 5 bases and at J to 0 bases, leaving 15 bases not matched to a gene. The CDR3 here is CASSKGGQTRLATNEKLFF. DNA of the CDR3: TGTGCCAGCAGTAAGGGGGGACAGACCAGACTTGCAACTAATGAAAAACTGTTTTTT.

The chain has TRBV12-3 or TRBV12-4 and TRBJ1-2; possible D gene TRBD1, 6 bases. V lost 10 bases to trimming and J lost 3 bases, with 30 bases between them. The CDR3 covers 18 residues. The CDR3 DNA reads TGTGCCACCCTGGGGGGGGCAAAGAGGGTATGGAGTGACTATGGCTACACCTTC. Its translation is CATLGGAKRVWSDYGYTF.

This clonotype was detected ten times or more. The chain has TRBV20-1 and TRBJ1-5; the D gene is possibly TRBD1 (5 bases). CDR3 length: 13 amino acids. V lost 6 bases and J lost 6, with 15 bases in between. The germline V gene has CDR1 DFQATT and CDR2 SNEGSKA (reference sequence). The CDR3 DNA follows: TGCAGTGCGACTCGGCAGGGAGGTCAGCCCCAGCATTTT. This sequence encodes CSATRQGGQPQHF.